This T cell receptor beta chain was profiled in a study of Graves' ophthalmopathy and Graves' hyperthyroidism. Study at large: Peripheral blood sampling preceded any treatment and occurred at initial diagnosis. Overall study findings and caveats: Detected in blood as well were most expanded thyroid clonotypes with frequency above 0.001.

With respect to this clonotype: What it binds is not known.

The CDR3 covers 15 residues. V dropped 0 bases and J dropped 5 bases, with 14 bases sitting between them. CDR1 and CDR2 from the germline V gene are SGDLS and YYNGEE. Amplifying from RNA transcripts, the study obtained TCR beta CDR3 regions. The workflow started with a first-round RT-PCR run with HTBI primers and then moved on to a second-round multiplex PCR. Each CDR3 protein is one row after TCRdb ran MiXCR on the multiplex PCR reads. The sample gives roughly 700,000 distinct CDR3 sequences, about 44% of which show up once; 44% is in the top ten. The chain recombines TRBV9 with TRBJ2-5; D possibly corresponds to TRBD1 (6 bases). The receptor's source is an adult man with Graves' ophthalmopathy. Input material: peripheral blood. The CDR3 DNA reads TGTGCCAGCAGCGTAGGGGTGGGGGCGCGGGAGACCCAGTACTTC. Translating it yields CASSVGVGARETQYF. The whole variable domain, remainder taken from reference TRBV9 and TRBJ2-5, is DSGVTQTPKHLITATGQRVTLRCSPRSGDLSVYWYQQSLDQGLQFLIQYYNGEERAKGNILERFSAQQFPDLHSELNLSSLELGDSALYFCASSVGVGARETQYFGPGTRLLVL.